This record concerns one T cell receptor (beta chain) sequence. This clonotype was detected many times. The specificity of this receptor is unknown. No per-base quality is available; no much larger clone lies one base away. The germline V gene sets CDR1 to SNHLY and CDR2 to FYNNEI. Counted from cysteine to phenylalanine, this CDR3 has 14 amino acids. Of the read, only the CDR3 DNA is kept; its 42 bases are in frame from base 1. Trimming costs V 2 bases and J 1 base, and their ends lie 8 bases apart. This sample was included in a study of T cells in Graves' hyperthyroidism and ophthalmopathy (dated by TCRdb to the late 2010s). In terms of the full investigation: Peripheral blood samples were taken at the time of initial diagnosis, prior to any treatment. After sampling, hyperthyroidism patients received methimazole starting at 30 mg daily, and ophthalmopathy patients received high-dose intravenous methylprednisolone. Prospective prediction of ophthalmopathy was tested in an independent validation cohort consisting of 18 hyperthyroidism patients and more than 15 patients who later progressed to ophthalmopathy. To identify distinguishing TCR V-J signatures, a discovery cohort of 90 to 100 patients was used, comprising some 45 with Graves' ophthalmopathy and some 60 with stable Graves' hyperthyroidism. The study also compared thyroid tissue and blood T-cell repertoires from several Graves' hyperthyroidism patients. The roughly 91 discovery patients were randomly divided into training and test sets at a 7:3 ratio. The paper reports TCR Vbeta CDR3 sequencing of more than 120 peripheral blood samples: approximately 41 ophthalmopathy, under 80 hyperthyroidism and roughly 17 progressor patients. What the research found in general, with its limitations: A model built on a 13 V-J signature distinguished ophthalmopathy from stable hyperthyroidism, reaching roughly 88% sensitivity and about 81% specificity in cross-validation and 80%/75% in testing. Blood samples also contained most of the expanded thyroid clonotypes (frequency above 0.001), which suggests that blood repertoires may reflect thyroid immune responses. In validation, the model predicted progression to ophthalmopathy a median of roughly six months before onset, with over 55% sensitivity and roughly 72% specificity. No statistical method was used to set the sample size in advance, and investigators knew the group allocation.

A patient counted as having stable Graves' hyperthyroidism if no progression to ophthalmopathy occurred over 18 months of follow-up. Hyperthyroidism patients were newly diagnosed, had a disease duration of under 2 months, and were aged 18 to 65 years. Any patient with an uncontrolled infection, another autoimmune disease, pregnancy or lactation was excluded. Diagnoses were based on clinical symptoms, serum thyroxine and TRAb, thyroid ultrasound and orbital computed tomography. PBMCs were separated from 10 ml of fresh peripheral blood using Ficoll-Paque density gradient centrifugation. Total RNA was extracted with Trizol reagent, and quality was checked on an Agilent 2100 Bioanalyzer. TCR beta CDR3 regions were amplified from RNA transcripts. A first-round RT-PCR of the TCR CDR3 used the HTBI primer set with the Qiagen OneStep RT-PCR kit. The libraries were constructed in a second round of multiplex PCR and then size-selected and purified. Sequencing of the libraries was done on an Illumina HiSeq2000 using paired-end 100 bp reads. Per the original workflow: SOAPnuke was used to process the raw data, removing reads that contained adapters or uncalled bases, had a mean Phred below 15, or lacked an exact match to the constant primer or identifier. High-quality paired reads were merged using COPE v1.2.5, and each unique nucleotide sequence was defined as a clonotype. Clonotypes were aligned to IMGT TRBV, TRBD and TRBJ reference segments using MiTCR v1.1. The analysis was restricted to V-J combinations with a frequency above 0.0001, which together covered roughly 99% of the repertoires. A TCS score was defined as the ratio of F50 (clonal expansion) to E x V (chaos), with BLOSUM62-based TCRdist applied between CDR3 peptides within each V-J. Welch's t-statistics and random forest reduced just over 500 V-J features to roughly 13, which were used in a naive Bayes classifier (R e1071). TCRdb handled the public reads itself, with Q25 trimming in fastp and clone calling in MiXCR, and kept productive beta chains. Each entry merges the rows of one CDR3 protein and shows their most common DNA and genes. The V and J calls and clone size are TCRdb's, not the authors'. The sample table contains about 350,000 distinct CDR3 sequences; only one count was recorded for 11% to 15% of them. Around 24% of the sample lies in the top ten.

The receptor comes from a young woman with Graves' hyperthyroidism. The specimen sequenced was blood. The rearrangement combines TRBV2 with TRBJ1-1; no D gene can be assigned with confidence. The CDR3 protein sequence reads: CASSEFPGNTEAFF. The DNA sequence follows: TGTGCCAGCAGTGAATTTCCTGGGAACACTGAAGCTTTCTTT.